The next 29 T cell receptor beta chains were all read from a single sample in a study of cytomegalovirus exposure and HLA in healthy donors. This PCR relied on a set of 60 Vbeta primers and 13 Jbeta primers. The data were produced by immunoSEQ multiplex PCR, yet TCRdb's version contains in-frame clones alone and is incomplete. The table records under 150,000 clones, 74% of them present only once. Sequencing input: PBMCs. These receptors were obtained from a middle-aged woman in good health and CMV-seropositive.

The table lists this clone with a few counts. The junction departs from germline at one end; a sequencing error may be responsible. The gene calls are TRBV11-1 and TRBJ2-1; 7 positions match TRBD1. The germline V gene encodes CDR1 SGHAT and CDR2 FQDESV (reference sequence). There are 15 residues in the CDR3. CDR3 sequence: CASSPGQETYNGQFF. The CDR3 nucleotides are TGTGCCAGCAGCCCAGGACAGGAGACCTACAATGGGCAGTTCTTC.

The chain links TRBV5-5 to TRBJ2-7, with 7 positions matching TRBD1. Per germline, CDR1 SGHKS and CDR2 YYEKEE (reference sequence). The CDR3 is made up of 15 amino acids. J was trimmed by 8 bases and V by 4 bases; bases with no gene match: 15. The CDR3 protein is CASSTILGQALKQYF. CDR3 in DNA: TGTGCCAGCAGCACTATCCTAGGACAGGCTTTGAAGCAGTACTTC.

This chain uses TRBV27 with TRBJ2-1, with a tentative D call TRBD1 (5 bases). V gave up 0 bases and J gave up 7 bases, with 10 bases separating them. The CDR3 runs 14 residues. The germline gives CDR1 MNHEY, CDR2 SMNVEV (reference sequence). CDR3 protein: CASSLSRVVNEQFF. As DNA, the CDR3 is TGTGCCAGCAGTTTATCCAGGGTAGTGAATGAGCAGTTCTTC.

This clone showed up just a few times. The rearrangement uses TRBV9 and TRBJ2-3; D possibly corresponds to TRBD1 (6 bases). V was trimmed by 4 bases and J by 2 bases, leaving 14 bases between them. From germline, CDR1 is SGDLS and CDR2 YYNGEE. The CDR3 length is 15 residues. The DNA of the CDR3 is TGTGCCAGCAGCCCAGGGGCGGGCCTCACAGATACGCAGTATTTT. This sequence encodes CASSPGAGLTDTQYF.

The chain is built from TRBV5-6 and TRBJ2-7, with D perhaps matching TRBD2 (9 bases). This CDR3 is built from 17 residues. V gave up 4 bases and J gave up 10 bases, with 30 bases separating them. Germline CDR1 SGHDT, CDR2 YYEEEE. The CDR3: CASSHRTGTGLATQQYF. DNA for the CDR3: TGTGCCAGCAGCCACCGGACAGGGACCGGACTAGCGACGCAACAGTACTTC.

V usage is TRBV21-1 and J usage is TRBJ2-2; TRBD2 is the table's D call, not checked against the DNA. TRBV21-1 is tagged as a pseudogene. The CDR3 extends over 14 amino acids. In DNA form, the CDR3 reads TGTGCCAGGTCGGGAAAGGAAAACACCGGGGAGCTGTTTTTT. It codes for CARSGKENTGELFF.

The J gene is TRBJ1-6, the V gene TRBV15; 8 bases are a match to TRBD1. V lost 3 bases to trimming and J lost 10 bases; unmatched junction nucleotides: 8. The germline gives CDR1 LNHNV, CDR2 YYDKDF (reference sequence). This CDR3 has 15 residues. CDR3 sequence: CATSRDRDPGSPLHF. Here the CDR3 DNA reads TGTGCCACCAGCAGGGACAGGGATCCGGGGTCACCCCTCCACTTT.

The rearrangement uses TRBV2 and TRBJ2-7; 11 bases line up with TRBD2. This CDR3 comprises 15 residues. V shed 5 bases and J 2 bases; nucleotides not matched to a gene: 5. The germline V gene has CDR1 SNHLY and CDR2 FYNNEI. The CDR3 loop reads CASSPSTSGTYEQYF. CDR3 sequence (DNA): TGTGCCAGCAGTCCTTCGACTAGCGGGACCTACGAGCAGTACTTC.

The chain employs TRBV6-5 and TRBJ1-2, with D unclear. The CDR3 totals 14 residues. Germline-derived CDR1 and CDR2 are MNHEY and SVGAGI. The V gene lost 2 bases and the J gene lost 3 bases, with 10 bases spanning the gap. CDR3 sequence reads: CASSYGSADYGYTF. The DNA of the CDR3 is TGTGCCAGCAGTTACGGATCGGCGGACTATGGCTACACCTTC.

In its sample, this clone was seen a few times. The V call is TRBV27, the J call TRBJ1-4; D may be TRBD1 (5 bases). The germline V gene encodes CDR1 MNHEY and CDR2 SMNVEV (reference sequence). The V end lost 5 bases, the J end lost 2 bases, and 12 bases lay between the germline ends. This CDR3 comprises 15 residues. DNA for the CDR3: TGTGCCAGCAGTGTCTTGGGGGGGACTAATGAAAAACTGTTTTTT. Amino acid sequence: CASSVLGGTNEKLFF.

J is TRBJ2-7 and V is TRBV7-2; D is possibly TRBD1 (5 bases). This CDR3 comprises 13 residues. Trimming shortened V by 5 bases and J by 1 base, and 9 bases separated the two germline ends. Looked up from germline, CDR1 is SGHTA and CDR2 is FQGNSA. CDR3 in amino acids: CASSRDRSYEQYF. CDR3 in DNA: TGTGCCAGCAGCCGCGACAGATCCTACGAGCAGTACTTC.

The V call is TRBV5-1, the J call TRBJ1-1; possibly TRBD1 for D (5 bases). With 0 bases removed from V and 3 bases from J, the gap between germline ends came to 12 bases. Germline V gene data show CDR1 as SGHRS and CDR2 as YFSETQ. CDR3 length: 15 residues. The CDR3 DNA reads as TGCGCCAGCAGCTTGGTTCTGGGGGAGGACACTGAAGCTTTCTTT. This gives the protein CASSLVLGEDTEAFF.

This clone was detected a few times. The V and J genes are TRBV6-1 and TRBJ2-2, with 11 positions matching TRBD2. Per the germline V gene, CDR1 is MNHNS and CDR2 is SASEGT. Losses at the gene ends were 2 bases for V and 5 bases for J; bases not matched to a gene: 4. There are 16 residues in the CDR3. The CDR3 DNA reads TGTGCCAGCAGTGAATTAGCGGGAGGGGGGACCGGGGAGCTGTTTTTT. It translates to CASSELAGGGTGELFF.

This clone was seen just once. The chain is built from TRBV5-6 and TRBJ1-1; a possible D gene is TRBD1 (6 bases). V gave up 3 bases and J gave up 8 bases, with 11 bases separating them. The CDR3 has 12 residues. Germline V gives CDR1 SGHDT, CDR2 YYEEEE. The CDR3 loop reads CASSSRGNEAFF. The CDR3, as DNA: TGTGCCAGCAGCTCGAGGGGGAACGAAGCTTTCTTT.

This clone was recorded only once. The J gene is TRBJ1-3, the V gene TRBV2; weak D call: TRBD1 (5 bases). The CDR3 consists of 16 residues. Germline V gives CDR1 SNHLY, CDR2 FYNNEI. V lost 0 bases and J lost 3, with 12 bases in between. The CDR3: CASSEAPRASGNTIYF. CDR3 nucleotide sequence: TGTGCCAGCAGTGAAGCGCCCAGGGCGAGTGGAAACACCATATATTTT.

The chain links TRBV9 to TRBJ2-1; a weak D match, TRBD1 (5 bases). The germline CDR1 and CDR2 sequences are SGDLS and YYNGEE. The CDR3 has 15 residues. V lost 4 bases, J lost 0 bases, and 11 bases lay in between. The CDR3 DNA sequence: TGTGCCAGCAGCTGGGGAAGGGGCTCCTACAATGAGCAGTTCTTC. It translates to CASSWGRGSYNEQFF.

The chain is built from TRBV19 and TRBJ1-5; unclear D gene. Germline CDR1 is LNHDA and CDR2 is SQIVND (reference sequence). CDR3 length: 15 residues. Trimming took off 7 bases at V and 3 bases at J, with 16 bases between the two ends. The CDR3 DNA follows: TGTGCCAGTAAAACAGAAACTGCGTACAATCAGCCCCAGCATTTT. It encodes CASKTETAYNQPQHF.

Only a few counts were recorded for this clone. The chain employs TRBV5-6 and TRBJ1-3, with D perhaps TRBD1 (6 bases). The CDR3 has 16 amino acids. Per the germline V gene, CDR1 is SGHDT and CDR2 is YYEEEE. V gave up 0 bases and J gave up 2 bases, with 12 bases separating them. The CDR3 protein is CASSLGSQGTGNTIYF. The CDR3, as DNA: TGTGCCAGCAGCTTGGGGTCACAGGGTACTGGAAACACCATATATTTT.

The CDR3: CASSSQTGGYEQYF. DNA of the CDR3: TGTGCCAGCAGTTCCCAGACAGGGGGGTACGAGCAGTACTTC. The chain links TRBV27 to TRBJ2-7; 9 bases line up with TRBD1. The CDR3 length is 14 residues. With 4 bases clipped from V and 4 bases from J, the junction kept 5 bases outside the gene matches. Germline V gene sequence: CDR1 MNHEY, CDR2 SMNVEV (reference sequence).

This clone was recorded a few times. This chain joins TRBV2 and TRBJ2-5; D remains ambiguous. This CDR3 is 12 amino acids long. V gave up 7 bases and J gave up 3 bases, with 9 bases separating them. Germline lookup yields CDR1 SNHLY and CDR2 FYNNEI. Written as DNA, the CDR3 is TGTGCCAGCAAGAGACGGGAAGAGACCCAGTACTTC. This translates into CASKRREETQYF.

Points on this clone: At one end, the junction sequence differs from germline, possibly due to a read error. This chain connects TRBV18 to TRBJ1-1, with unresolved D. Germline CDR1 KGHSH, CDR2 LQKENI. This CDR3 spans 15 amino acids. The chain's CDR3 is CASSLLDGLNSEAFF. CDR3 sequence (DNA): TGTGCCAGCTCACTTCTGGACGGACTGAACTCTGAAGCTTTCTTT.

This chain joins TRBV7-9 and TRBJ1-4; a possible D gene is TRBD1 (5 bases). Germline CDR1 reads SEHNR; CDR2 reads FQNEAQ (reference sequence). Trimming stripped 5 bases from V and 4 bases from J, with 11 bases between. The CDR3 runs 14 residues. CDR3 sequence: CASSPTGSNEKLFF. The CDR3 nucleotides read TGTGCCAGCAGCCCTACAGGAAGTAATGAAAAACTGTTTTTT.

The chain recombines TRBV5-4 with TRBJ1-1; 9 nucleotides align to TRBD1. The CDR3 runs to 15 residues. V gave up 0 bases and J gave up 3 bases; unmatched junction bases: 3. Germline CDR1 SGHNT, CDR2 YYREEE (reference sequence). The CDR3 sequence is CASSLGGQGYTEAFF. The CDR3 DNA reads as TGTGCCAGCAGCTTGGGGGGACAGGGCTACACTGAAGCTTTCTTT.

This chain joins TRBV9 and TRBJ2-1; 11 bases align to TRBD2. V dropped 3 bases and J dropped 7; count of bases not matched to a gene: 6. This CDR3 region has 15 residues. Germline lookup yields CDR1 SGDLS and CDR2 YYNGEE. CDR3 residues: CASSALAGGRNEQFF. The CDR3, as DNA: TGTGCCAGCAGCGCCCTAGCGGGGGGTCGGAATGAGCAGTTCTTC.

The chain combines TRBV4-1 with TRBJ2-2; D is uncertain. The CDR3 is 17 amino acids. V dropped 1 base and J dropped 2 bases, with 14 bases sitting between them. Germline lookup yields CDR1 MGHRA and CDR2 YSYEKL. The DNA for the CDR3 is TGCGCCAGCAGCCAAGTAAGCAAGAACCTCAACACCGGGGAGCTGTTTTTT. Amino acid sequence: CASSQVSKNLNTGELFF.

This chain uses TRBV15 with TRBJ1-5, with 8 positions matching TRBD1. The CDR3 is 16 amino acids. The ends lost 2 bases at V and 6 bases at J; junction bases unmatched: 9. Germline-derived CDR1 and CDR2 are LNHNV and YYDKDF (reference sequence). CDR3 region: CATSRFKGQGGQPQHF. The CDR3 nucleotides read TGTGCCACCAGCAGATTCAAAGGACAGGGTGGTCAGCCCCAGCATTTT.

The CDR3, as DNA: TGTGCCAGCAGCTCCTCCTCTGGGACAGGGGTGACTGAAGCTTTCTTT. This codes for CASSSSSGTGVTEAFF. The J gene is TRBJ1-1, the V gene TRBV5-6, with 10 bases identical to TRBD1. V lost 3 bases, J lost 5 bases, and 10 bases stayed unmatched. This CDR3 has 16 amino acids. CDR1 is SGHDT, CDR2 YYEEEE, per germline.

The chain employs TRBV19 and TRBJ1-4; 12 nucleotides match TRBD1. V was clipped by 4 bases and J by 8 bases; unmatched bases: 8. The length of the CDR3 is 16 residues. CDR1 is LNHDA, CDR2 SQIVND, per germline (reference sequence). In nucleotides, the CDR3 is TGTGCCAGTAGTACGGGACAGGGGGCGCGGAGGGAAAAACTGTTTTTT. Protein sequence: CASSTGQGARREKLFF.

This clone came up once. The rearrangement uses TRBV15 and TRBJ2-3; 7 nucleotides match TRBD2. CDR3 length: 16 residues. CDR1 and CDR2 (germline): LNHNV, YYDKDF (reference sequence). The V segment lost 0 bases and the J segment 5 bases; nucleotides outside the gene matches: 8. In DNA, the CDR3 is TGTGCCACCAGCAGAGAGGGAGGGGCGGGGTTAGATACGCAGTATTTT. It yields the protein CATSREGGAGLDTQYF. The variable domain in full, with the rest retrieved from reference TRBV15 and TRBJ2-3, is DAMVIQNPRYQVTQFGKPVTLSCSQTLNHNVMYWYQQKSSQAPKLLFHYYDKDFNNEADTPDNFQSRRPNTSFCFLDIRSPGLGDTAMYLCATSREGGAGLDTQYFGPGTRLTVL.